This TCR beta chain was sequenced in a study of cytotoxic CD8 clonotypes in ibrutinib-treated CLL. Clones were sequenced by immunoSEQ multiplex PCR, and TCRdb holds only the in-frame ones, with some missing. The sample shows 150,000 to 200,000 clones, more than 70% of them seen only once. The V end lost 3 bases, the J end lost 5 bases, and 19 bases lay between the germline ends. Germline V gene data show CDR1 as MNHNS and CDR2 as SASEGT. The CDR3 runs to 16 residues. This clone was recorded only once. The source is a human donor with chronic lymphocytic leukemia. The chain has TRBV6-1 and TRBJ2-5, with D tentatively TRBD2 (6 bases). This specimen consisted of PBMCs, obtained at disease progression, from a patient treated with ibrutinib. CDR3 region: CASSDDTGVPPETQYF. The CDR3 nucleotides are TGTGCCAGCAGTGATGACACGGGAGTACCCCCCGAGACCCAGTACTTC.